This entry describes one T cell receptor beta chain. This clone is a singleton in its sample. Its antigen has not been determined. No per-base quality is available; no much larger clone lies one base away. The source of the sample is a study of blood T cell repertoires in COVID-19 (dated by TCRdb to the early 2020s). For the study in its entirety: Samples covering the acute and convalescent phases of COVID-19 were provided by collaborators in the United States, Italy and Spain. The material from the prospective study consisted of cDNA or gDNA derived from T cells, B-cell-depleted T cells, or PBMCs. Deeply sampled blood TCRbeta repertoires from subjects exposed to, actively infected with, or recovered from COVID-19 were included in the dataset. The repertoires were released in a freely available public database intended as a resource for research on the immune response to SARS-CoV-2. Samples were obtained from the ongoing ImmuneRACE study (first 160 participants) and from some 1,200 subjects provided by 6 global collaborators. The sample metadata nearly always contained a de-identified subject ID, COVID-19 status, age in years and sex. HLA class I and class II types, where available, came from metadata supplied by the sample provider rather than from assay-based typing. Study-level results and caveats: The quantity of clinical and demographic metadata differed by source and by participant and was supplied without curation.

In the prospective study, participants were 18 to 89 years old, resided in about two dozen geographic areas of the United States, and were enrolled through a virtual design. To assign participants to cohorts, the prospective study relied on clinical history that participants themselves reported in a screening survey and a study questionnaire. ImmuneRACE Cohort 3 recovered participants were defined by two consecutive negative NP/OP PCR tests, healthcare professional clearance, or symptom resolution. In the prospective study, whole blood, serum and a nasopharyngeal or oropharyngeal swab were collected from each participant by mobile phlebotomists. Over a roughly 2-month period, participants in the prospective study had the option of providing additional blood draws and questionnaires. Blood samples from the prospective study were shipped frozen or at room temperature prior to DNA extraction. The immunoSEQ Assay, a bias-controlled multiplex PCR, was used to amplify TCRbeta CDR3 regions from genomic DNA. On the authors' methods: Nucleated cell counts per sample were estimated from amplification of reference gene primers within the assay. To quantify the absolute abundance of each unique TCRbeta CDR3 rearrangement, sequence reads were collapsed and filtered. For each sample, productive Simpson clonality was calculated as the square root of Simpson's diversity index over productive rearrangements. As stored in TCRdb, this immuneACCESS dataset retains in-frame rearrangements with V and J assigned. A fraction of the clones does not appear; measured against another copy, unresolved V genes explain less than half of the discrepancy, and the remainder lacks a known reason. The V and J calls and clone size were taken over from that table, and D and trimming were inferred from the DNA. The sample data list 300,000 to 400,000 clones, and 90% of these were observed just once. The ten largest account for roughly 2.6% of the sample.

V was cut back by 4 bases and J by 4 bases, leaving a gap of 16 bases between them. The germline V gene specifies SGDLS as CDR1 and YYNGEE as CDR2. The CDR3 runs 15 residues from the cysteine to the phenylalanine. Only the CDR3 region is kept as DNA, spanning 45 bases read in frame from base 1. The V and J genes are TRBV9 and TRBJ2-3; the D gene is unclear. The receptor comes from a man aged 55-75 years who had recovered from COVID-19. The material sequenced was PBMCs or T cells enriched from blood (not recorded which). The CDR3 has the sequence CASSPTPLGADTQYF. The DNA reads as follows: TGTGCCAGCAGCCCCACCCCTCTAGGCGCAGATACGCAGTATTTT.